These 23 T cell receptor beta chains originate from one sample sequenced in a study of T cells in women clearing cervical HPV infection. The table came from immunoSEQ multiplex PCR; TCRdb's copy has only in-frame clones and leaves some out. The sample spans about 36,000 clones; the ten largest clones claim around 4%. Sequences were obtained from blood buffy coat. The receptor source for this set is a woman between 18 and 70 years old with a cervical HPV16 infection that either progressed to CIN3+ or cleared (not recorded which).

A remark on this clone: Sequencing ends 3 residues short of the CDR3 end; the germline J gene provides the rest. The chain combines TRBV7-9 with TRBJ2-1; 7 nucleotides line up with TRBD2. The CDR3 contains 14 residues. Germline V CDR1 and CDR2: SEHNR, FQNEAQ (reference sequence). V lost 5 bases and J lost 6; bases outside the gene matches: 7. The sequenced CDR3 bases are TGTGCCAGCAGCACCCCTAGCGGCCCCAATGAG. Translated, it gives CASSTPSGPNE. The whole CDR3 sequence is CASSTPSGPNEQFF. Using reference TRBV7-9 and TRBJ2-1 for the parts outside the CDR3, the full variable domain is DTGVSQNPRHKITKRGQNVTFRCDPISEHNRLYWYRQTLGQGPEFLTYFQNEAQLEKSRLLSDRFSAERPKGSFSTLEIQRTEQGDSAMYLCASSTPSGPNEQFFGPGTRLTVL.

A note on this clone: A junction end diverges from the germline sequence, so it may reflect a read error. The CDR3 goes on 3 residues after the read ends, and that part is filled in from the germline J gene. The genes are TRBV28 and TRBJ2-2; 11 bases are a match to TRBD2. Germline loops: CDR1 MDHEN, CDR2 SYDVKM. This CDR3 comprises 15 residues. CDR3 DNA, as far as it was read: TGTGCCAGCACACCGACTAGCGGGAACGCCGGGGAG. Amino acid sequence: CASTPTSGNAGE. The CDR3, in full, reads CASTPTSGNAGELFF.

Remarks on this clone: The read is 3 residues too short to cover the CDR3 end, so that end is filled in from the germline J gene. The rearrangement uses TRBV12-3 or TRBV12-4 and TRBJ2-1; possible D gene TRBD2, 7 bases. The V and J ends lost 5 bases and 3 bases respectively, with 14 bases between them. The CDR3 covers 15 residues. The CDR3 protein is CASSTLGGGYNEQFF. The covered CDR3 bases are TGTGCCAGCAGTACCCTAGGGGGGGGCTACAATGAG.

Comments on this clone: Coverage ceases 3 residues before the CDR3 finishes, and the germline J gene fills in the end. The gene calls are TRBV7-9 and TRBJ2-3; the match to TRBD1 covers 9 bases. V lost 4 bases, J lost 6 bases, and 5 bases stayed unmatched. CDR3 length: 14 amino acids. Germline V gives CDR1 SEHNR, CDR2 FQNEAQ (reference sequence). CDR3 bases read: TGTGCCAGCAGCTGGGGACAGGGATATGATACG. Protein sequence: CASSWGQGYDT. The entire CDR3 sequence reads CASSWGQGYDTQYF.

As concerns this clone: The CDR3 end lies 3 residues beyond the end of the read and is filled in from the germline J gene. The V call is TRBV19, the J call TRBJ2-7, with D possibly TRBD1 on 7 matching bases. The CDR3 totals 14 residues. The V end was cut by 5 bases, the J end by 2 bases, with 13 bases between. Germline V gene sequence: CDR1 LNHDA, CDR2 SQIVND (reference sequence). CDR3 DNA (partial): TGTGCCAGTAGTCAGGGGGGAGCTACCTACGAG. Its translation: CASSQGGATYE. Given in full, the CDR3 is CASSQGGATYEQYF. Full variable domain (remainder filled in from reference TRBV19 and TRBJ2-7): DGGITQSPKYLFRKEGQNVTLSCEQNLNHDAMYWYRQDPGQGLRLIYYSQIVNDFQKGDIAEGYSVSREKKESFPLTVTSAQKNPTAFYLCASSQGGATYEQYFGPGTRLTVT.

Comment on this clone: The CDR3 end lies 3 residues beyond the end of the read and is filled in from the germline J gene. The chain is built from TRBV4-1 and TRBJ2-3; 7 positions match TRBD2. Trimming cost V 2 bases and J 0 bases; bases outside gene matches: 11. Germline values: CDR1 MGHRA, CDR2 YSYEKL. This CDR3 spans 18 amino acids. The CDR3 loop is CASSQHFGTTLSTDTQYF. The covered CDR3 bases are TGCGCCAGCAGCCAACATTTTGGGACTACGCTTAGCACAGATACG.

Regarding this clone: The read falls 3 residues short of the CDR3 end, and the missing part is taken from the germline J gene. The rearrangement links TRBV20-1 to TRBJ1-1, with 9 positions matching TRBD1. Losses at the gene ends were 1 base for V and 3 bases for J; bases not matched to a gene: 0. The CDR3 has 13 residues. The germline V gene encodes CDR1 DFQATT and CDR2 SNEGSKA (reference sequence). CDR3 DNA (partial): TGCAGTGCTAGAGGGACAGGGGACACTGAA. Translating gives CSARGTGDTE. The whole CDR3 reads CSARGTGDTEAFF.

On this clone: The CDR3 end is not reached by the read, which stops 3 residues before it; the germline J gene fills it in. This chain joins TRBV28 and TRBJ1-6, with a possible D match to TRBD1 (6 bases). Germline CDR1 reads MDHEN; CDR2 reads SYDVKM. The CDR3 has 13 residues. V lost 7 bases, J lost 8 bases, and 12 bases lay in between. CDR3 bases read: TGTGCCAGCACCCCCAGGGGAGATTCACCC. Amino acids: CASTPRGDSP. The entire CDR3 reads CASTPRGDSPLHF. Full variable domain (rest looked up from reference TRBV28 and TRBJ1-6): DVKVTQSSRYLVKRTGEKVFLECVQDMDHENMFWYRQDPGLGLRLIYFSYDVKMKEKGDIPEGYSVSREKKERFSLILESASTNQTSMYLCASTPRGDSPLHFGNGTRLTVT.

Points on this clone: The CDR3 end lies 3 residues beyond the end of the read and is filled in from the germline J gene. The gene calls are TRBV7-9 and TRBJ2-5; D ambiguous. Germline values: CDR1 SEHNR, CDR2 FQNEAQ (reference sequence). This CDR3 region has 12 residues. The V end was cut by 4 bases, the J end by 4 bases, with 7 bases between. CDR3 protein: CASSSPGETQYF. The sequenced part of the CDR3 DNA is TGTGCCAGCAGCTCCCCCGGAGAGACC.

Comments on this clone: The read is 3 residues too short to cover the CDR3 end, so that end is filled in from the germline J gene. The chain carries TRBV18 and TRBJ2-2; TRBD1 aligns across 9 bases. The junction had 3 bases not matched to a gene; V was cut back by 6 bases and J by 1 base. The CDR3 totals 15 residues. Germline V gene lookup returns CDR1 KGHSH and CDR2 LQKENI. The CDR3 DNA, read in part, is TGTGCCAGCTCCCAGGGACAGGGGAACACCGGGGAG. Amino acid sequence: CASSQGQGNTGE. The complete CDR3 sequence is CASSQGQGNTGELFF.

On this clone: The missing CDR3 end, 3 residues past where the read stops, is filled in from the germline J gene. The J gene is TRBJ2-5, the V gene TRBV11-2; D remains unclear. V was pared by 5 bases and J by 3 bases, with 7 bases between. The CDR3 length is 12 residues. CDR1 is SGHAT, CDR2 FQNNGV, per germline. This chain's CDR3 is CASSTFEETQYF. The CDR3 DNA, read in part, is TGTGCCAGCAGCACATTCGAAGAGACC.

With regard to this clone: With the read ending 3 residues before the CDR3 end, the germline J gene is used to fill in that end. The V and J genes are TRBV30 and TRBJ1-1; 10 nucleotides align to TRBD1. The V gene's germline CDR1 is GTSNPN and CDR2 SVGIG (reference sequence). V dropped 1 base and J dropped 0; count of bases not matched to a gene: 14. The length of the CDR3 is 19 residues. The sequenced part of the CDR3 DNA is TGTGCCTGGAGTGAGAACCCCTGGGACAGGGGACTCATGAACACTGAA. This gives the protein CAWSENPWDRGLMNTE. The entire CDR3 is CAWSENPWDRGLMNTEAFF.

About this clone: Coverage ceases 3 residues before the CDR3 finishes, and the germline J gene fills in the end. The V and J genes are TRBV19 and TRBJ2-3; D not resolved. The ends were cut back, 5 bases at V and 6 bases at J, with 12 bases in the middle. CDR1 is LNHDA, CDR2 SQIVND, per germline (reference sequence). This CDR3 is 13 amino acids long. The DNA read from the CDR3 is TGTGCCAGTAGTCCCCTAAGATGGGATACG. Residues: CASSPLRWDT. The CDR3 as a whole reads CASSPLRWDTQYF.

For this clone: The read halts 3 residues ahead of the CDR3 end, with the missing end drawn from the germline J gene. V gene TRBV18 combines with J gene TRBJ1-1, with TRBD1 matching 8 bases. From germline, CDR1 is KGHSH and CDR2 LQKENI. V dropped 0 bases and J dropped 1; count of bases not matched to a gene: 7. The CDR3 spans 17 residues. The covered CDR3 bases are TGTGCCAGCTCACCACCAGCCGACAGGGGACGGAACACTGAA. It codes for CASSPPADRGRNTE. The entire CDR3 reads CASSPPADRGRNTEAFF.

Turning to this clone: The read comes to an end 3 residues before the CDR3 does, leaving the germline J gene to fill in the end. V is TRBV2 and J is TRBJ1-4; TRBD1 is a possible D gene (6 bases). The germline V gene has CDR1 SNHLY and CDR2 FYNNEI. The CDR3 is 14 amino acids. Trimming removed 6 bases at V and 8 bases at J, with 16 bases between. The CDR3 protein is CASRRGQGEEKLFF. The CDR3 DNA, read in part, is TGTGCCAGCAGGCGGGGGCAGGGTGAAGAAAAA.

A remark on this clone: The junction departs from the called germline gene at one end, perhaps through a read error. Partial CDR3 DNA: TGTGCCAGCAGCTTAACAGGGAGTGGAAACATC. It encodes CASSLTGSGNI. The whole CDR3 sequence reads CASSLTGSGNIIYF. This chain joins TRBV5-4 and TRBJ1-3; tentatively, D is TRBD1 (6 bases). The observed sequence ends 3 residues before the CDR3 terminus, with the missing tail filled in from the germline J gene. The germline V gene encodes CDR1 SGHNT and CDR2 YYREEE (reference sequence). The CDR3 contains 14 residues.

About this clone itself: Read sequence stops 3 residues before the CDR3 end, and the germline J gene provides the missing end. The rearrangement uses TRBV7-6 and TRBJ2-1, with 9 bases that match TRBD1. V shed 5 bases and J 4 bases; nucleotides not matched to a gene: 6. Per the germline V gene, CDR1 is SGHVS and CDR2 is FNYEAQ. This CDR3 is built from 15 residues. The CDR3 bases that were read are TGTGCCAGCAGCCCGAACAGGGGGCTTTACAATGAG. Its translation: CASSPNRGLYNE. The complete CDR3 sequence is CASSPNRGLYNEQFF.

To note about this clone: The CDR3 is cut off 3 residues early in the read; its end comes from the germline J gene. The rearrangement joins TRBV2 to TRBJ1-1, with D unclear. Germline assignment: CDR1 SNHLY and CDR2 FYNNEI. The CDR3 covers 13 residues. V shed 10 bases and J shed 0 bases, with 12 bases lying between them. The sequenced CDR3 bases are TGTGCCACCACTAGGGCCATGAACACTGAA. Amino acid sequence: CATTRAMNTE. The whole CDR3 protein reads CATTRAMNTEAFF.

Its frequency marks this clone as medium-sized. Sequencing ends 3 residues short of the CDR3 end; the germline J gene provides the rest. The chain joins TRBV20-1 to TRBJ2-3; weak D call: TRBD2 (6 bases). Germline V gene lookup returns CDR1 DFQATT and CDR2 SNEGSKA (reference sequence). The CDR3 has 16 amino acids. Trimming cost V 4 bases and J 2 bases, with 19 bases left between them. CDR3 DNA, as far as it was read: TGCAGTGCTACCTTCGGGGCTAGCGTCAACACAGATACG. This sequence encodes CSATFGASVNTDT. The full CDR3 is CSATFGASVNTDTQYF.

With regard to this clone: One end of the junction is discordant with germline, which a read error may explain. The CDR3 is cut off 3 residues early in the read; its end comes from the germline J gene. The V and J genes are TRBV7-7 and TRBJ2-2; no clear D gene. This CDR3 region has 14 residues. Germline V gives CDR1 SSHAT, CDR2 FNYEAQ (reference sequence). The CDR3 bases that were read are TGTGCTAGCAGCTCTTATCCGAACACCGGGGAG. Amino acids: CASSSYPNTGE. The full CDR3 protein reads CASSSYPNTGELFF.

As for this clone: The CDR3 extends 3 residues past the end of the read, so its final part is completed from the germline J gene. The chain links TRBV6-4 to TRBJ1-6; D might be TRBD1 (5 bases). V lost 5 bases and J 6 bases, leaving 8 bases between the germline ends. The CDR3 runs to 13 residues. Germline assignment: CDR1 MRHNA and CDR2 SNTAGT. The CDR3 is CASSKGANSPLHF. The CDR3 bases that were read are TGTGCCAGCAGTAAAGGGGCTAATTCACCC.

A note on this clone: The read ends 3 residues early relative to the CDR3; the germline J gene fills the gap. The chain uses TRBV7-9 and TRBJ2-7; D not resolved. The CDR3 length is 12 residues. Germline CDR1 is SEHNR and CDR2 is FQNEAQ (reference sequence). Trimming removed 5 bases from V and 6 bases from J, with 11 bases in between. The CDR3 sequence is CASSHRVGEQYF. Partial CDR3 DNA: TGTGCCAGCAGCCACCGGGTGGGCGAG.

Turning to this clone: The read finishes 3 residues shy of the CDR3 end, and the germline J gene is used to complete it. The chain links TRBV9 to TRBJ1-1; no firm D call. Germline CDR1 SGDLS, CDR2 YYNGEE. V dropped 8 bases and J dropped 1 base, with 6 bases sitting between them. The CDR3 is made up of 11 amino acids. The CDR3: CARPGNTEAFF. CDR3 bases read: TGTGCCAGACCCGGGAACACTGAA. Looking up the rest from reference TRBV9 and TRBJ1-1 gives the full variable domain: DSGVTQTPKHLITATGQRVTLRCSPRSGDLSVYWYQQSLDQGLQFLIQYYNGEERAKGNILERFSAQQFPDLHSELNLSSLELGDSALYFCARPGNTEAFFGQGTRLTVV.